One T cell receptor (beta chain) is described in this entry. No antigen is known for it. The data derive from a study of T cell repertoires in cytomegalovirus infection. Study-level results: HLA-C-restricted CMV clonotypes gave the most frequent clonotype in two of eight donors.

CDR1 is SGHDN, CDR2 FVKESK, per germline. Losses at the gene ends were 0 bases for V and 7 bases for J; bases not matched to a gene: 7. This CDR3 is 15 amino acids long. TCRdb re-called the reads with MiXCR, one entry per CDR3 protein. The sample carries about a million distinct CDR3 sequences, roughly 30% recorded once. This TCR came from a human donor in good health (CMV status not recorded). Some clones in this sample may be carry-over from other donors' samples. Specimen: cultured CD8+ T cells from PBMCs, collected from culture after CMV antigen stimulation. The rearrangement joins TRBV14 to TRBJ2-7; 9 bases map to TRBD2. CDR3 DNA sequence: TGTGCCAGCAGCCAAGAAGCTAGCGGGGTAGGGGAGCAGTACTTC. It codes for CASSQEASGVGEQYF.